The 25 T cell receptor beta chains in this list originate from one sample, sequenced in a study of T cells expressing NK-cell markers. From its re-call of the 5' RACE reads, TCRdb lists each CDR3 protein once, without DNA. The sample shows about 180,000 distinct CDR3 sequences, and 20% to 25% sits with its ten largest clones. Sequencing input: blood T cells: a sorted CD56 or NKG2C T cell subset, CD4+ or CD8+ T cells, or bulk PBMC T cells (not recorded which). Receptors originate from a man aged 18 to 69 in good health.

The gene calls are TRBV14 and TRBJ1-1; TCRdb proposes TRBD1, but this gene call is untestable without DNA. The CDR3 runs 18 residues. Germline CDR1 and CDR2: SGHDN and FVKESK. CDR3 region: CASSQDLDRGRVNTEAFF.

The chain carries TRBV7-6 and TRBJ2-2; TCRdb indicates TRBD1, and absent DNA this call remains unverified. The CDR3 is made up of 17 amino acids. Germline CDR1 SGHVS, CDR2 FNYEAQ. CDR3 region: CATPGTGFQSDAGELFF.

The chain joins TRBV7-9 to TRBJ2-2; the D gene TCRdb calls, TRBD1, cannot be checked with no DNA. In germline, CDR1 is SEHNR, CDR2 FQNEAQ (reference sequence). This CDR3 is built from 14 residues. The CDR3 loop reads CASSSEDRVGELFF.

This chain uses TRBV6-1 with TRBJ1-1; with no DNA, the TCRdb D assignment of TRBD1 cannot be verified. CDR3 length equals 13 residues. Germline CDR1 MNHNS, CDR2 SASEGT. CDR3 loop: CASRQGWNTEAFF.

CDR3 sequence: CASSLGAGGTQYF. This chain links TRBV5-5 with TRBJ2-5; TCRdb's D gene call, TRBD2, goes unchecked for lack of DNA. Germline CDR1 reads SGHKS; CDR2 reads YYEKEE (reference sequence). The CDR3 contains 13 residues.

This rearrangement joins TRBV11-2 to TRBJ1-2; as DNA is missing, the TRBD1 call by TCRdb cannot be tested. Germline V gene sequence: CDR1 SGHAT, CDR2 FQNNGV. This CDR3 is 18 amino acids long. CDR3 sequence: CASSLVTPPTGSGYGYTF.

The chain uses TRBV27 and TRBJ2-5. The germline gives CDR1 MNHEY, CDR2 SMNVEV (reference sequence). The CDR3 has 11 residues. The CDR3 loop is CASRGLGTQYF.

The rearrangement links TRBV9 to TRBJ2-3; no DNA is available, so the TRBD2 call from TCRdb remains unchecked. In germline, CDR1 is SGDLS, CDR2 YYNGEE. CDR3 length: 16 amino acids. CDR3 protein: CASSVEAGLVADTQYF.

The V gene is TRBV23-1, the J gene TRBJ2-3; with no DNA, the TCRdb D assignment of TRBD2 cannot be verified. TRBV23-1 is an open reading frame whose function is uncertain. This CDR3 contains 17 residues. The CDR3 reads CASSQCPSSGLTDTQYF.

The chain uses TRBV29-1 and TRBJ1-2; the D call of TRBD1 rests on TCRdb alone, since no DNA is present to check it. Germline loops: CDR1 SQVTM, CDR2 ANQGSEA. The CDR3 covers 13 residues. The CDR3 reads CSVRTSAYYGYTF. Supplemented by reference TRBV29-1 and TRBJ1-2, the full variable domain reads SAVISQKPSRDICQRGTSLTIQCQVDSQVTMMFWYRQQPGQSLTLIATANQGSEATYESGFVIDKFPISRPNLTFSTLTVSNMSPEDSSIYLCSVRTSAYYGYTFGSGTRLTVV.

The gene calls are TRBV20-1 and TRBJ2-6; lacking DNA, the TRBD1 call made by TCRdb goes unchecked. This CDR3 comprises 16 residues. Germline loops: CDR1 DFQATT, CDR2 SNEGSKA (reference sequence). CDR3 in amino acids: CRGRTGRHSGANVLTF.

The V call is TRBV6-5, the J call TRBJ2-4; TCRdb returns TRBD1, unconfirmable since there is no DNA. The CDR3 has 17 residues. Germline V gene lookup returns CDR1 MNHEY and CDR2 SVGAGI. CDR3 loop: CASSYSPGEDSKNIQYF.

This chain joins TRBV4-1 and TRBJ2-7; TCRdb returns TRBD1, unconfirmable since there is no DNA. This CDR3 comprises 15 residues. CDR1 is MGHRA and CDR2 is YSYEKL in the germline V gene. The CDR3 region is CASSQVLEGAYEQYF.

The J gene is TRBJ2-7, the V gene TRBV19; TCRdb designates TRBD1, a call that cannot be tested without DNA. This CDR3 region has 14 residues. Germline V CDR1 and CDR2: LNHDA, SQIVND (reference sequence). The CDR3 spells CASSWTEHSYEQYF.

This sequence joins TRBV12-3 or TRBV12-4 and TRBJ2-5. The CDR3 has 11 residues. The CDR3 sequence: CASSSPETQYF.

The CDR3 spells CASSFLRGEQETQYF. J is TRBJ2-5 and V is TRBV28; TCRdb returns TRBD2, unconfirmable since there is no DNA. The germline V gene has CDR1 MDHEN and CDR2 SYDVKM. There are 15 residues in the CDR3.

V and J are TRBV27 and TRBJ2-3; TCRdb's D call, TRBD1, is unchecked because there is no DNA. This CDR3 contains 17 residues. Per the germline V gene, CDR1 is MNHEY and CDR2 is SMNVEV (reference sequence). CDR3 protein: CASSWGDGQGAVDTQYF.

The CDR3 sequence is CASSQDQAFKNTGELFF. J is TRBJ2-2 and V is TRBV4-2. The CDR3 extends over 17 amino acids. The V gene's germline CDR1 is LGHNA and CDR2 YNFKEQ.

The V and J genes are TRBV28 and TRBJ2-3; the D call of TRBD2 rests on TCRdb alone, since no DNA is present to check it. Germline-derived CDR1 and CDR2 are MDHEN and SYDVKM. The CDR3 runs 17 residues. The CDR3 sequence is CASSSIAGGPYTDTQYF.

The chain employs TRBV5-1 and TRBJ2-1; the D call of TRBD2 rests on TCRdb alone, since no DNA is present to check it. From germline, CDR1 is SGHRS and CDR2 YFSETQ. CDR3 length equals 18 residues. The CDR3 spells CASSLVQSGGASNNEQFF.

This chain links TRBV5-6 with TRBJ1-4. The CDR3 consists of 14 residues. CDR1 and CDR2 (germline): SGHDT, YYEEEE. The CDR3 is CASSRTFLNEKLFF.

The chain carries TRBV24-1 and TRBJ1-2; TCRdb selects TRBD1, and the lack of DNA leaves this call unchecked. Per germline, CDR1 KGHDR and CDR2 SFDVKD. This CDR3 has 14 residues. This CDR3 is CATSDKGQDYGYTF.

The V gene is TRBV29-1, the J gene TRBJ1-1; TCRdb designates TRBD1, a call that cannot be tested without DNA. This CDR3 region has 13 residues. The germline CDR1 and CDR2 sequences are SQVTM and ANQGSEA. CDR3 sequence reads: CSVGVQGPTEAFF.

The chain combines TRBV20-1 with TRBJ2-7; TCRdb proposes TRBD2, but this gene call is untestable without DNA. Per the germline V gene, CDR1 is DFQATT and CDR2 is SNEGSKA (reference sequence). The CDR3 contains 15 residues. The CDR3 protein is CSARDVRGGFHEQYF.

The chain is built from TRBV11-2 and TRBJ1-1; the D call from TCRdb, TRBD1, cannot be confirmed without DNA. The CDR3 loop spans 17 amino acids. CDR1 SGHAT and CDR2 FQNNGV come from the germline V gene. This chain's CDR3 is CASSSGTGLFMNTEAFF.